The clone carrying this T cell receptor (beta chain) has ten or more counts. Its antigen is still unknown. The record originates from a study of spatial heterogeneity in lung cancer. Study as a whole: A consistent excess of beta-chain over alpha-chain sequences was detected. The study, taken as a whole, reports: Tracking of tumor mutation counts was seen in expanded intratumoral alpha and beta TCR counts.

One entry per CDR3 protein, called by TCRdb with MiXCR from the 5' RACE reads. The profile shows around 12,000 distinct CDR3 sequences, approximately 3% of them singletons. This sample's time point: sample taken at primary tumor resection. Sequencing covered unsorted whole RNA taken from tumor, nontumor lung or frozen PBMC. V was clipped by 3 bases and J by 4 bases; unmatched bases: 13. CDR3 length: 19 residues. Per germline, CDR1 MDHEN and CDR2 SYDVKM. This chain uses TRBV28 with TRBJ2-1; 12 nucleotides align to TRBD2. The sample here was lung tumor tissue, taken at surgery. The receptor was derived from a male donor with early-stage non-small cell lung cancer. DNA for the CDR3: TGTGCCAGCAGTTTCCGCCGACTAGCGGGGGAGATCCCATACAATGAGCAGTTCTTC. Its translation is CASSFRRLAGEIPYNEQFF.